This T cell receptor beta chain appears in the sequencing data of a study of blood T cell repertoires in COVID-19. Across the study: Researchers got acute and convalescent COVID-19 samples from the United States, Italy and Spain.

Cohorts were determined from participant-reported clinical history. In Cohort 3, a recovered donor had either two negative PCRs, clearance, or symptom resolution. Germline V gene data show CDR1 as LNHDA and CDR2 as SQIVND (reference sequence). Unmatched junction bases numbered 6, after V lost 3 bases and J lost 7 bases. CDR3 length equals 14 residues. Per the study methods: Amplifying reference gene primers gave estimates of nucleated cell counts. Assay used: immunoSEQ multiplex PCR; TCRdb lists only in-frame clones, some missing. Clone size and V and J calls were adopted from that table, with D and trimming inferred from the DNA. The table has roughly 370,000 clones, approximately 87% seen once; the top ten hold about 10%.

The chain combines TRBV19 with TRBJ2-1; TRBD2 matches at 7 bases. This TCR was recovered from a woman in her 50s who had recovered from COVID-19. Material: PBMCs or T cells enriched from blood (not recorded which). DNA of the CDR3: TGTGCCAGTAGTATCCCCTCCGGGGGGAATGAGCAGTTCTTC. As protein: CASSIPSGGNEQFF.